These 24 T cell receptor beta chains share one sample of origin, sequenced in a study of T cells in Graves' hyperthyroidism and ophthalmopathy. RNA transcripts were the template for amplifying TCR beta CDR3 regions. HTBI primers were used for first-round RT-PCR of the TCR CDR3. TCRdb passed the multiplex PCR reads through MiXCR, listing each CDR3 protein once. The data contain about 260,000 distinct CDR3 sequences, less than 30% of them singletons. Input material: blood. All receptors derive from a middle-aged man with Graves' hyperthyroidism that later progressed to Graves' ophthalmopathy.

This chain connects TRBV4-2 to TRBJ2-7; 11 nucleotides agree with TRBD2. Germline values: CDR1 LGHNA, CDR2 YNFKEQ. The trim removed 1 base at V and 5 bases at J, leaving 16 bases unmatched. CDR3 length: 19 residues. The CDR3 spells CASSQVLAVTSGSRDEQYF. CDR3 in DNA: TGTGCCAGCAGCCAAGTTTTGGCGGTAACTAGCGGGAGTCGCGACGAGCAGTACTTC.

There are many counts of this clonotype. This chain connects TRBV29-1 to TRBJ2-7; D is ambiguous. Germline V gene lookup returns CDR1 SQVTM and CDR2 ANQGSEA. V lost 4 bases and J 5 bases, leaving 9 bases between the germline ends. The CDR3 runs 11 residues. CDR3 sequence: CSVVELHEQYF. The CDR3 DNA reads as TGCAGCGTTGTTGAGCTCCACGAGCAGTACTTC.

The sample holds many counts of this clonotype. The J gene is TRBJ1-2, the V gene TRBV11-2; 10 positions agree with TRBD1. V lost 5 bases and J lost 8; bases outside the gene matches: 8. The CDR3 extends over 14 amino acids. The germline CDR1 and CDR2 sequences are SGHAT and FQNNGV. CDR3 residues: CASSPRTGGVGYTF. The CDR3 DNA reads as TGTGCCAGCAGCCCACGGACAGGGGGAGTCGGCTACACCTTC.

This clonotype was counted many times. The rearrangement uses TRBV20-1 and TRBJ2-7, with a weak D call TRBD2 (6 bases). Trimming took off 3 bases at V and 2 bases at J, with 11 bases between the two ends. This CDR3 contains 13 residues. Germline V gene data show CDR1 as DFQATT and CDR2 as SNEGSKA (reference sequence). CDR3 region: CSARLAGTYEQYF. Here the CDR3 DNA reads TGCAGTGCTAGGTTGGCGGGGACCTACGAGCAGTACTTC.

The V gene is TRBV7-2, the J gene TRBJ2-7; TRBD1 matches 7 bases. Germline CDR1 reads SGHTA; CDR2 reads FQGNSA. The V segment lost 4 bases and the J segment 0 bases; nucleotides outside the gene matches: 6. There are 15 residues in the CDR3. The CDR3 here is CASSWPDRNSYEQYF. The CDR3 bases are TGTGCCAGCAGCTGGCCGGACAGGAACTCCTACGAGCAGTACTTC.

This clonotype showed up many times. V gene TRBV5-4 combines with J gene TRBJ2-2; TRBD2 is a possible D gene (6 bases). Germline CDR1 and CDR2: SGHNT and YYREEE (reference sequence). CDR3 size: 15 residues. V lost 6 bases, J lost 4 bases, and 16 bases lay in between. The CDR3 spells CASTPYGSGTGELFF. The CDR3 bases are TGTGCCAGCACCCCTTACGGGAGCGGCACCGGGGAGCTGTTTTTT.

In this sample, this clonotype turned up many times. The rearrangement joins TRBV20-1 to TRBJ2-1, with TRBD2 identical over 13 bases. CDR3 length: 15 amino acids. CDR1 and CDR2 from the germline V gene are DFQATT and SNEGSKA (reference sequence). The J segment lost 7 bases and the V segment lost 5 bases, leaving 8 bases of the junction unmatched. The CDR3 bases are TGCAGTGCTCGAGGGACTAGCGGGGTTTTAAATGAGCAGTTCTTC. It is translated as CSARGTSGVLNEQFF.

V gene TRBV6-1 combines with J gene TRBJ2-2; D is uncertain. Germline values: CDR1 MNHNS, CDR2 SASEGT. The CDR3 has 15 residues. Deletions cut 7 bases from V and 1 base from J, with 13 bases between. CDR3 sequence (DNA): TGTGCCAGCAACCGGGCCGCTGGGAACACCGGGGAGCTGTTTTTT. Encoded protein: CASNRAAGNTGELFF.

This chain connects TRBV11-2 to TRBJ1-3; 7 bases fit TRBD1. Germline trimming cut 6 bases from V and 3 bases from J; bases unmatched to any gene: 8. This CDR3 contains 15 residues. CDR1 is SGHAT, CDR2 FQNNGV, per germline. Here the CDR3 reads CASSRKGASGNTIYF. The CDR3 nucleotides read TGTGCCAGCAGTCGCAAGGGGGCTAGTGGAAACACCATATATTTT.

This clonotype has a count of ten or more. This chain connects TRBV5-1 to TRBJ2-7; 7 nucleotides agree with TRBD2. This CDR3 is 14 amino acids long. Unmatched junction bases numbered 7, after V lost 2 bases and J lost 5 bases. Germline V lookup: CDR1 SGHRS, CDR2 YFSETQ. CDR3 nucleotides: TGCGCCAGCAGCTTCAGCGGGAAGGTCGACGAGCAGTACTTC. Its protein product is CASSFSGKVDEQYF.

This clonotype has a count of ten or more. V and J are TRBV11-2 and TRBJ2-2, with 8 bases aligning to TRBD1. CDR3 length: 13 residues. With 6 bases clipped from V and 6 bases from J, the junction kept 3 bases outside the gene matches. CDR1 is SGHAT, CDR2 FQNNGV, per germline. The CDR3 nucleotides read TGTGCCAGCAGAGCAGGGGGCCCCGGGGAGCTGTTTTTT. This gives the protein CASRAGGPGELFF.

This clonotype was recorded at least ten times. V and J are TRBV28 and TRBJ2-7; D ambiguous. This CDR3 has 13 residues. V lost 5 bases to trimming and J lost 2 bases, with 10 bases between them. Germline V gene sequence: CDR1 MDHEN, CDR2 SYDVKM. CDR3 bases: TGTGCCAGCAGTACGGTAGGTCCCTACGAGCAGTACTTC. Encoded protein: CASSTVGPYEQYF.

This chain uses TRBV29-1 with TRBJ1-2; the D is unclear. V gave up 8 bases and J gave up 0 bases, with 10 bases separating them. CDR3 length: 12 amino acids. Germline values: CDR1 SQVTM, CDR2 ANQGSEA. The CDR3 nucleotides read TGCAGCATCGTCGGGGCTAACTATGGCTACACCTTC. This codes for CSIVGANYGYTF.

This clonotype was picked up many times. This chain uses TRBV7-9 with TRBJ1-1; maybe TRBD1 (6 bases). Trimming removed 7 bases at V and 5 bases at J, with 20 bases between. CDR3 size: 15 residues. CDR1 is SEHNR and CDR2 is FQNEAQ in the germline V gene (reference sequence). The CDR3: CASIERRGARTEAFF. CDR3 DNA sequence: TGTGCCAGCATCGAAAGGCGGGGGGCGAGGACTGAAGCTTTCTTT.

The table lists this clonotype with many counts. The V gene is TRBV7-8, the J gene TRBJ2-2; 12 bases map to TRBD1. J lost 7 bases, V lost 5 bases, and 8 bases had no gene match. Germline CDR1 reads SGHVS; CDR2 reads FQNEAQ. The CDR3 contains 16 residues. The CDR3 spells CASSGQGQGAVGELFF. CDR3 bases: TGTGCCAGCAGCGGACAGGGACAGGGGGCCGTCGGGGAGCTGTTTTTT.

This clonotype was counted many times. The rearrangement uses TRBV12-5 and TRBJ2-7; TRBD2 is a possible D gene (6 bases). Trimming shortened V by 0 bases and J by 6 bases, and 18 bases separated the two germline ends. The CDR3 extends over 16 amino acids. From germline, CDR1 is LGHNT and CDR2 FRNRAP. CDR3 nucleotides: TGTGCTAGTGGTTTGGTAGTTAGGGGCGGGGTGGCCGAGCAGTACTTC. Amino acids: CASGLVVRGGVAEQYF.

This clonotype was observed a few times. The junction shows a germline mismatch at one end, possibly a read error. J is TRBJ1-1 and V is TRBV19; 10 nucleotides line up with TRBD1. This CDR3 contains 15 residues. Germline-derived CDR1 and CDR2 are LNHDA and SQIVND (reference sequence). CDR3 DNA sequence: TGTGCCGGTAGTCGGGACAGGGGTAAGAACACTGAAGCTTTCTTT. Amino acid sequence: CAGSRDRGKNTEAFF.

The chain's CDR3 is CASSEGREGTGELFF. Here the CDR3 DNA reads TGTGCCAGCAGTGAAGGCAGGGAGGGCACCGGGGAGCTGTTTTTT. The J gene is TRBJ2-2, the V gene TRBV2; 7 nucleotides align to TRBD2. The CDR3 sequence is 15 residues long. The V segment lost 1 base and the J segment 4 bases; nucleotides outside the gene matches: 3. Germline V lookup: CDR1 SNHLY, CDR2 FYNNEI.

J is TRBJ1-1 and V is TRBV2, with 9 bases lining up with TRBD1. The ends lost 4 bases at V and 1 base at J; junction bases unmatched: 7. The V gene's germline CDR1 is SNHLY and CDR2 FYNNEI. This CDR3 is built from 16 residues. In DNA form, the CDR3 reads TGTGCCAGCAGTGTAGGGACAGGGCTGGGGAACACTGAAGCTTTCTTT. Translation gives CASSVGTGLGNTEAFF.

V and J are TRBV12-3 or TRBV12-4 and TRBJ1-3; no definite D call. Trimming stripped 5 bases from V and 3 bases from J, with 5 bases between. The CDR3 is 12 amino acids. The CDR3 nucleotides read TGTGCCAGCAGTAAAAGTGGAAACACCATATATTTT. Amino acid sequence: CASSKSGNTIYF.

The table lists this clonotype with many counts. CDR3 in amino acids: CASSLRIAGYQETQYF. The DNA of the CDR3 is TGTGCCAGCAGCTTACGGATAGCGGGCTACCAAGAGACCCAGTACTTC. The V and J genes are TRBV11-3 and TRBJ2-5, with TRBD2 identical over 7 bases. Losses at the gene ends were 2 bases for V and 0 bases for J; bases not matched to a gene: 6. The CDR3 covers 16 residues. The V gene's germline CDR1 is SGHNT and CDR2 YENEEA.

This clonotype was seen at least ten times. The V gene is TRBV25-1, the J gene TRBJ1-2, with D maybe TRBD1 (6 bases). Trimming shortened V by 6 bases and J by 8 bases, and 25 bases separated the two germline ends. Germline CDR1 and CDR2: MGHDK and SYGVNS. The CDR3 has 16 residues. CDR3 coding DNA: TGTGCCAGCAGCTCTTTTCCGGGGCTCAAGGGGGACGGCTACACCTTC. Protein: CASSSFPGLKGDGYTF.

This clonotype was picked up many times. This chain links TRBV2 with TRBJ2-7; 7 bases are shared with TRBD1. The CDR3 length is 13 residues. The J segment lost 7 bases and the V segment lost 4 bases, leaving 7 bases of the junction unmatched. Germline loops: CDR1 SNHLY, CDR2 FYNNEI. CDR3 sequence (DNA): TGTGCCAGCAGTGGGCAGGGGGAAGGAGAGCAGTACTTC. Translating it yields CASSGQGEGEQYF.

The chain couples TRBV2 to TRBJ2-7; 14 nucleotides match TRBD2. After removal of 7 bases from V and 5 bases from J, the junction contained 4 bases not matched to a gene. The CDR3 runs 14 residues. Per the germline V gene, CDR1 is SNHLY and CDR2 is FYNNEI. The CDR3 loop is CASTGLAGADEQYF. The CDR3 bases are TGTGCCAGCACGGGACTAGCGGGGGCGGACGAGCAGTACTTC.